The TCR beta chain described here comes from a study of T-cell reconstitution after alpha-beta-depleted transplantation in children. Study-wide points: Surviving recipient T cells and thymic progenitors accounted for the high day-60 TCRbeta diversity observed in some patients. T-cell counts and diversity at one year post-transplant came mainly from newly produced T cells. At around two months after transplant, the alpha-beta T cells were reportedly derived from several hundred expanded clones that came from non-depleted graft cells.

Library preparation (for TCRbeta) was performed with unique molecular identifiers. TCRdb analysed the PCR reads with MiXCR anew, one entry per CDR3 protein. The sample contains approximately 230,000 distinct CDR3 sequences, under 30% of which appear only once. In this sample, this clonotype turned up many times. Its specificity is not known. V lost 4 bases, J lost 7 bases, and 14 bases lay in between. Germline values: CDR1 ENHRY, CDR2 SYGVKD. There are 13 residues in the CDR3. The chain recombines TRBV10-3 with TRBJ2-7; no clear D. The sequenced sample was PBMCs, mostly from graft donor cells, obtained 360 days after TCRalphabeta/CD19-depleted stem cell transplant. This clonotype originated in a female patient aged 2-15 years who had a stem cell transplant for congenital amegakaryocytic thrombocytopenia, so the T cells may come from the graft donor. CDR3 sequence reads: CAISGTADSEQYF. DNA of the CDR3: TGTGCCATCAGTGGGACGGCTGATTCTGAGCAGTACTTC.